These 30 T cell receptor beta chains came from one sample sequenced in a study of T-cell reconstitution after alpha-beta-depleted transplantation in children. A TCRbeta library incorporating unique molecular identifiers was prepared. TCRdb re-derived calls from the PCR reads in MiXCR, one entry per CDR3 protein. The sample contains roughly 200,000 distinct CDR3 sequences, 13% to 15% of which appear only once. Sequenced here: PBMCs from the stem cell graft donor, sampled from the stem cell graft. The receptors were sampled from a human donor who donated a stem cell graft to a child with acute lymphoblastic leukemia.

The table lists this clonotype with many counts. The V call is TRBV6-5, the J call TRBJ2-1, with 13 positions matching TRBD2. The CDR3 sequence is 16 residues long. The germline V gene has CDR1 MNHEY and CDR2 SVGAGI. The V segment lost 6 bases and the J segment 9 bases; nucleotides outside the gene matches: 11. In DNA, the CDR3 is TGTGCCAGCAGCCGACTAGGACTAGCGGGAGATGGTGAGCAGTTCTTC. Translation gives CASSRLGLAGDGEQFF.

This clonotype was counted at least ten times. This chain uses TRBV29-1 with TRBJ1-1, with D unresolved. CDR1 SQVTM and CDR2 ANQGSEA come from the germline V gene. The CDR3 runs 12 residues. Trimming shortened V by 5 bases and J by 1 base, and 8 bases separated the two germline ends. The CDR3 coding sequence is TGCAGCGTTCTTCCCCAGAACACTGAAGCTTTCTTT. Translation: CSVLPQNTEAFF.

The genes are TRBV5-1 and TRBJ2-5; 10 positions match TRBD2. CDR1 SGHRS and CDR2 YFSETQ come from the germline V gene. CDR3 length equals 16 residues. With 0 bases clipped from V and 4 bases from J, the junction kept 6 bases outside the gene matches. CDR3 loop: CASSLGSSGSGETQYF. CDR3 in DNA: TGCGCCAGCAGCTTGGGGTCTAGCGGGAGCGGAGAGACCCAGTACTTC.

In regard to this clonotype: A much larger clone differs by one base, so this may be a read error. This sequence joins TRBV20-1 and TRBJ2-3; possible D gene TRBD1, 5 bases. V was cut by 8 bases and J by 1 base, with 10 bases left in between. This CDR3 comprises 12 residues. The germline CDR1 and CDR2 sequences are DFQATT and SNEGSKA (reference sequence). This chain's CDR3 is CSSGIRTDTQYF. The CDR3 nucleotides read TGCAGTTCAGGGATTCGCACAGATACGCAGTATTTT.

This clonotype was recorded at least ten times. V gene TRBV12-3 or TRBV12-4 combines with J gene TRBJ1-2; a possible D gene is TRBD1 (5 bases). The CDR3 has 15 amino acids. V was trimmed by 1 base and J by 5 bases, leaving 14 bases between them. CDR3 loop: CASSLEGPVGYGYTF. The CDR3 DNA is TGTGCCAGCAGTTTAGAGGGACCCGTTGGGTATGGCTACACCTTC.

This clonotype was found many times. The J gene is TRBJ2-6, the V gene TRBV6-5; no firm D call. CDR3 length: 15 residues. CDR1 and CDR2 from the germline V gene are MNHEY and SVGAGI. The V end lost 3 bases, the J end lost 0 bases, and 6 bases lay between the germline ends. The CDR3: CASSYGNSGANVLTF. The CDR3 DNA reads TGTGCCAGCAGTTATGGGAACTCTGGGGCCAACGTCCTGACTTTC.

This clonotype was observed at least ten times. The chain is built from TRBV5-1 and TRBJ1-2; D unclear. This CDR3 has 13 residues. Germline CDR1 and CDR2: SGHRS and YFSETQ. V lost 4 bases to trimming and J lost 2 bases, with 9 bases between them. The CDR3 sequence is CASSARENYGYTF. The DNA for the CDR3 is TGCGCCAGCAGCGCCCGGGAGAACTATGGCTACACCTTC.

A note on this clonotype: A read error may produce the germline difference seen at one junction end. The genes are TRBV12-3 or TRBV12-4 and TRBJ2-6; D is perhaps TRBD1 (7 bases). The CDR3 runs 18 residues. CDR3 sequence (DNA): TGTGCCAGCAGTTTTCAGGGGGAGGTTTACTTTGGGGCCAACGGCCTGACTTTC. Translated, it gives CASSFQGEVYFGANGLTF.

This clonotype was seen repeatedly, ten times or more. The J gene is TRBJ1-1, the V gene TRBV11-2, with D unclear. Germline CDR1 and CDR2: SGHAT and FQNNGV. The CDR3 contains 13 residues. V was shortened by 3 bases and J by 1 base, with 6 bases between the two germline ends. CDR3 sequence reads: CASSFWANTEAFF. CDR3 nucleotide sequence: TGTGCCAGCAGCTTTTGGGCGAACACTGAAGCTTTCTTT. Drawing the rest from reference TRBV11-2 and TRBJ1-1, the complete variable domain is EAGVAQSPRYKIIEKRQSVAFWCNPISGHATLYWYQQILGQGPKLLIQFQNNGVVDDSQLPKDRFSAERLKGVDSTLKIQPAKLEDSAVYLCASSFWANTEAFFGQGTRLTVV.

The chain uses TRBV12-3 or TRBV12-4 and TRBJ2-1; no definite D call. This CDR3 spans 15 amino acids. Trimming shortened V by 6 bases and J by 0 bases, and 12 bases separated the two germline ends. The CDR3 DNA reads TGTGCCAGCAGGCCTGACTTGGGCTCCTACAATGAGCAGTTCTTC. This translates into CASRPDLGSYNEQFF.

This clonotype has a count of ten or more. This rearrangement joins TRBV5-1 to TRBJ2-1, with a tentative D call TRBD2 (6 bases). Trimming pared 0 bases from V and 9 bases from J, leaving 10 bases between. The CDR3 covers 13 residues. Germline assignment: CDR1 SGHRS and CDR2 YFSETQ. The DNA for the CDR3 is TGCGCCAGCAGCTTGGAAATGGGGGGTGAGCAGTTCTTC. This translates into CASSLEMGGEQFF.

This clonotype has a handful of counts. The chain recombines TRBV3-1 with TRBJ2-5, with 9 bases identical to TRBD2. The germline CDR1 and CDR2 sequences are LGHDT and YNNKEL (reference sequence). This CDR3 contains 21 residues. J lost 2 bases, V lost 1 base, and 20 bases had no gene match. DNA for the CDR3: TGTGCCAGCAGCCAAGCTTCTTCCTGGCTAGCGGGAACCGGGCTACAAGAGACCCAGTACTTC. Its translation: CASSQASSWLAGTGLQETQYF.

The chain carries TRBV28 and TRBJ2-5; 10 positions match TRBD2. The germline CDR1 and CDR2 sequences are MDHEN and SYDVKM. CDR3 length equals 16 residues. Trimming cost V 6 bases and J 1 base; bases outside gene matches: 8. CDR3 nucleotide sequence: TGTGCCAGCAGATTCGAGCGGGAGGGCCCCCAAGAGACCCAGTACTTC. It specifies CASRFEREGPQETQYF.

This clonotype was counted ten times or more. J is TRBJ2-5 and V is TRBV29-1; 7 bases are a match to TRBD1. The V gene's germline CDR1 is SQVTM and CDR2 ANQGSEA. The CDR3 length is 12 residues. The ends lost 4 bases at V and 3 bases at J; junction bases unmatched: 2. The CDR3 DNA follows: TGCAGCGTTGGGACAGGAGAAGAGACCCAGTACTTC. It yields the protein CSVGTGEETQYF. Together with reference TRBV29-1 and TRBJ2-5, the CDR3 gives the full variable domain: SAVISQKPSRDICQRGTSLTIQCQVDSQVTMMFWYRQQPGQSLTLIATANQGSEATYESGFVIDKFPISRPNLTFSTLTVSNMSPEDSSIYLCSVGTGEETQYFGPGTRLLVL.

The chain joins TRBV5-6 to TRBJ2-2, with D hard to call. The CDR3 spans 16 residues. The germline CDR1 and CDR2 sequences are SGHDT and YYEEEE. The V gene lost 3 bases and the J gene lost 3 bases, with 15 bases spanning the gap. The CDR3 DNA is TGTGCCAGCAGCTCCTTGAGTTGGGCGGACACCGGGGAGCTGTTTTTT. Its protein is CASSSLSWADTGELFF.

This clonotype was seen repeatedly, ten times or more. The J gene is TRBJ2-7, the V gene TRBV10-3; possibly TRBD1 for D (6 bases). V lost 10 bases to trimming and J lost 0 bases, with 16 bases between them. The CDR3 runs 14 residues. The V gene's germline CDR1 is ENHRY and CDR2 SYGVKD. This chain's CDR3 is CATGVGTLSYEQYF. The CDR3 nucleotides read TGTGCCACCGGAGTTGGGACACTCTCCTACGAGCAGTACTTC.

This clonotype has at least ten counts. V and J are TRBV6-5 and TRBJ1-1; the D gene is possibly TRBD1 (5 bases). Trimming shortened V by 0 bases and J by 1 base, and 9 bases separated the two germline ends. Per germline, CDR1 MNHEY and CDR2 SVGAGI. CDR3 length equals 15 residues. The CDR3, as DNA: TGTGCCAGCAGTTACTCGGGGCGGCAGAACACTGAAGCTTTCTTT. This gives the protein CASSYSGRQNTEAFF.

This clonotype was seen many times. The V and J genes are TRBV6-5 and TRBJ1-1; the D is unclear. This CDR3 has 13 amino acids. V lost 6 bases to trimming and J lost 4 bases, with 12 bases between them. In germline, CDR1 is MNHEY, CDR2 SVGAGI. The CDR3 DNA sequence: TGTGCCAGCAGCCAAGGGCCGATCACTGAAGCTTTCTTT. It codes for CASSQGPITEAFF.

This clonotype has at least ten counts. V is TRBV5-1 and J is TRBJ2-1; tentatively, D is TRBD1 (6 bases). CDR3 length: 13 residues. The germline V and J ends were trimmed by 4 bases and 5 bases, with 10 bases remaining between them. Germline CDR1 reads SGHRS; CDR2 reads YFSETQ. The CDR3 DNA follows: TGCGCCAGCAGCGGGGACATAGACAATGAGCAGTTCTTC. This translates into CASSGDIDNEQFF.

This clonotype has at least ten counts. The chain is built from TRBV20-1 and TRBJ2-3; TRBD2 agrees at 10 bases. Germline loops: CDR1 DFQATT, CDR2 SNEGSKA (reference sequence). The V gene end was trimmed by 7 bases and the J gene end by 4 bases; junction bases not matched to a gene: 8. The CDR3 sequence is 14 residues long. As DNA, the CDR3 is TGCAGTGAAAAACTAGCGGGGACTTCAGATACGCAGTATTTT. Translated, it gives CSEKLAGTSDTQYF.

The V call is TRBV18, the J call TRBJ2-7; TRBD2 might be the D (7 bases). V was trimmed by 0 bases and J by 4 bases, leaving 19 bases between them. CDR1 and CDR2 from the germline V gene are KGHSH and LQKENI. This CDR3 comprises 17 residues. CDR3 protein: CASSPPAGDKRFYEQYF. DNA of the CDR3: TGTGCCAGCTCACCACCCGCGGGGGACAAGCGGTTTTACGAGCAGTACTTC.

V and J are TRBV12-3 or TRBV12-4 and TRBJ1-2; TRBD1 is a possible D gene (6 bases). V lost 7 bases and J lost 1, with 13 bases in between. CDR3 length equals 14 residues. CDR3 DNA: TGTGCCAGCACCCTGACAGGCTTTAACTATGGCTACACCTTC. Residues: CASTLTGFNYGYTF.

This clonotype showed up many times. The chain links TRBV3-1 to TRBJ2-2; unclear D gene. The CDR3 spans 14 residues. CDR1 and CDR2 from the germline V gene are LGHDT and YNNKEL (reference sequence). Trimming left V 0 bases short and J 4 bases short, with 6 bases between. The CDR3: CASSQDRSTGELFF. DNA of the CDR3: TGTGCCAGCAGCCAAGATCGGAGCACCGGGGAGCTGTTTTTT.

The table lists this clonotype with many counts. The chain has TRBV7-8 and TRBJ2-3; D unclear. Germline values: CDR1 SGHVS, CDR2 FQNEAQ. Trimming took off 5 bases at V and 0 bases at J, with 12 bases between the two ends. The CDR3 consists of 15 residues. The CDR3 reads CASSPPLPSTDTQYF. As DNA, the CDR3 is TGTGCCAGCAGCCCGCCCTTGCCTAGCACAGATACGCAGTATTTT.

This clonotype has at least ten counts. V is TRBV7-8 and J is TRBJ2-6; no clear D. Germline assignment: CDR1 SGHVS and CDR2 FQNEAQ. The CDR3 loop spans 13 amino acids. V lost 3 bases, J lost 3 bases, and 3 bases lay in between. The DNA of the CDR3 is TGTGCCAGCAGCTTCAATGGGGCCAACGTCCTGACTTTC. Translating it yields CASSFNGANVLTF.

There are many counts of this clonotype. V and J are TRBV5-4 and TRBJ2-1; 7 nucleotides agree with TRBD2. This CDR3 comprises 13 residues. The germline gives CDR1 SGHNT, CDR2 YYREEE (reference sequence). V trimming: 4 bases; J trimming: 7 bases; junction bases outside the gene matches: 5. The CDR3 DNA is TGTGCCAGCAGCCTGGGGAGGGCTAATGAGCAGTTCTTC. Encoded protein: CASSLGRANEQFF.

The sample holds one count of this clonotype. This chain connects TRBV5-4 to TRBJ1-4, with D maybe TRBD1 (6 bases). Germline CDR1 and CDR2: SGHNT and YYREEE (reference sequence). This CDR3 comprises 14 residues. Trimming pared 3 bases from V and 4 bases from J, leaving 10 bases between. CDR3 sequence reads: CASSSGQFNEKLFF. CDR3 DNA sequence: TGTGCCAGCAGCTCCGGACAGTTTAATGAAAAACTGTTTTTT.

The sample holds many counts of this clonotype. The gene calls are TRBV5-1 and TRBJ2-7; no definite D call. This CDR3 is built from 14 residues. CDR1 is SGHRS and CDR2 is YFSETQ in the germline V gene. V lost 0 bases and J 1 base, leaving 8 bases between the germline ends. CDR3 amino acids: CASSLGAGSYEQYF. The CDR3 DNA follows: TGCGCCAGCAGCTTGGGGGCAGGATCCTACGAGCAGTACTTC.

The table lists this clonotype with many counts. The CDR3 region has the DNA TGTGCCAGCAGATGGAGTAATGAGCAGTTCTTC. Translating gives CASRWSNEQFF. The V and J genes are TRBV25-1 and TRBJ2-1; D remains unclear. The germline V and J ends were trimmed by 6 bases and 7 bases, with 7 bases remaining between them. The CDR3 spans 11 residues. CDR1 and CDR2 (germline): MGHDK, SYGVNS.

This clonotype was picked up many times. The chain has TRBV4-1 and TRBJ2-4; D is undetermined. Trimming removed 1 base from V and 0 bases from J, with 10 bases in between. Germline loops: CDR1 MGHRA, CDR2 YSYEKL. CDR3 length: 16 amino acids. The CDR3: CASSQVVYLAKNIQYF. The DNA of the CDR3 is TGCGCCAGCAGCCAAGTTGTCTATTTAGCCAAAAACATTCAGTACTTC.